A selection of T cell receptor beta chains follows, all from one sample in a study of shared clonotypes between healthy human individuals. Assay used: immunoSEQ multiplex PCR; TCRdb lists only in-frame clones, some missing. Of some 2.4 million clones in the sample, over 85% were seen once. The sequenced sample was naive CD4+ T cells from PBMCs. These receptors all come from a young man in good health. Some clones in this sample may be carry-over from other donors' samples. Both conserved end residues are part of each CDR3. The order of the fields is CDR3 protein, CDR3 DNA, D gene, V gene, J gene, clone size. D genes are given only for firm matches. Size is stated for part of the rows, as once, few or many counts, or as a class when the clone is expanded.

CASRTEPVGGELFF,TGTGCCAGCCGAACCGAGCCCGTCGGCGGGGAGCTGTTTTTT,-,TRBV28,TRBJ2-2,-
CASSPTSGPYNEQFF,TGTGCCAGCAGCCCGACTAGCGGACCCTACAATGAGCAGTTCTTC,TRBD2,TRBV7-7,TRBJ2-1,-
CASSVDGQLGNTIYF,TGTGCCAGCAGCGTGGATGGCCAGCTAGGAAACACCATATATTTT,-,TRBV9,TRBJ1-3,-
CATAGPYEQYF,TGTGCCACAGCAGGCCCCTACGAGCAGTACTTC,-,TRBV28,TRBJ2-7,-
CASSYFSGRGTYEQYF,TGTGCCAGCAGCTACTTTAGCGGGAGGGGAACCTACGAGCAGTACTTC,TRBD2,TRBV5-6,TRBJ2-7,-
CASSETTTSGRYEQYF,TGTGCCAGCAGCGAAACAACGACTAGCGGGAGATACGAGCAGTACTTC,TRBD2,TRBV7-2,TRBJ2-7,-
CASSKERGRRETQYF,TGTGCCAGCAGCAAAGAGAGGGGCAGGCGAGAGACCCAGTACTTC,-,TRBV21-1,TRBJ2-5,-
CASSPKGTGTEAFF,TGTGCCAGCTCACCAAAGGGTACTGGGACTGAAGCTTTCTTT,-,TRBV18,TRBJ1-1,-
CASSLRGPYEQFF,TGTGCCAGCAGCTTGAGGGGGCCATATGAGCAGTTCTTC,TRBD1,TRBV5-4,TRBJ2-1,-
CASSSSFVSEQYF,TGTGCCAGCAGCTCCTCTTTCGTAAGCGAGCAGTACTTC,-,TRBV5-4,TRBJ2-7,-
CASSLLGGSLRTEAFF,TGTGCCAGCAGCCTCCTGGGGGGGTCCCTGAGGACTGAAGCTTTCTTT,-,TRBV7-6,TRBJ1-1,-
CASSQGRARSSGNTIYF,TGCGCCAGCAGCCAAGGACGGGCCCGGTCCTCTGGAAACACCATATATTTT,-,TRBV4-1,TRBJ1-3,-
CASSLPQGASGSNEQFF,TGTGCCAGCAGCCTACCGCAGGGGGCAAGCGGGAGTAATGAGCAGTTCTTC,-,TRBV7-9,TRBJ2-1,-
CASSRTQGIGNTIYF,TGTGCCAGCAGCCGCACACAGGGAATTGGAAACACCATATATTTT,-,TRBV14,TRBJ1-3,-
CASSLSQRRDYGYTF,TGTGCCAGCAGTTTATCCCAGAGACGGGACTATGGCTACACCTTC,-,TRBV27,TRBJ1-2,-
CASSLPHEGPHGYTF,TGTGCCAGCAGCTTACCTCACGAGGGGCCACATGGCTACACCTTC,-,TRBV7-2,TRBJ1-2,once
CATSRGTSGYTDTQYF,TGTGCCACCAGCAGAGGGACTAGCGGGTACACAGATACGCAGTATTTT,TRBD2,TRBV15,TRBJ2-3,-
CASRYRLGQGETQYF,TGTGCCAGCCGATACCGCTTGGGCCAAGGGGAGACCCAGTACTTC,-,TRBV6-5,TRBJ2-5,-
CASSPGSSGVYGYTF,TGTGCCAGCAGCCCAGGATCCTCCGGGGTCTATGGCTACACCTTC,-,TRBV5-4,TRBJ1-2,-
CASSYAETQYF,TGTGCCAGCAGCTACGCTGAGACCCAGTACTTC,-,TRBV5-4,TRBJ2-5,-
CASSPDSATNEKLFF,TGTGCCAGCAGCCCCGACAGTGCAACTAATGAAAAACTGTTTTTT,-,TRBV5-6,TRBJ1-4,-
CASSPPQGSSYTF,TGTGCCAGCAGTCCGCCACAGGGGTCGAGCTACACCTTC,TRBD1,TRBV6-5,TRBJ1-2,-
CASSLGQGYHEQYF,TGTGCCAGCAGCTTAGGCCAGGGGTACCACGAGCAGTACTTC,-,TRBV7-2,TRBJ2-7,once
CASSQDKRATGNYNGYTF,TGTGCCAGCAGCCAGGATAAACGCGCCACAGGGAATTATAATGGCTACACCTTC,-,TRBV4-2,TRBJ1-2,once
CASTLSGQPQHF,TGTGCCAGCACCCTGAGTGGTCAGCCCCAGCATTTT,-,TRBV28,TRBJ1-5,-
CASSKEVGSSNQPQHF,TGTGCCAGCAGCAAAGAAGTGGGATCTAGCAATCAGCCCCAGCATTTT,-,TRBV21-1,TRBJ1-5,-
CASSPTPGTPSSYEQYF,TGTGCCAGCAGTCCAACCCCCGGGACGCCAAGCTCCTACGAGCAGTACTTC,-,TRBV28,TRBJ2-7,-
CASSPPGQQAYGYTF,TGTGCCAGCTCACCTCCAGGACAGCAAGCCTATGGCTACACCTTC,-,TRBV18,TRBJ1-2,-
CASRSYSGNTIYF,TGTGCCAGCAGGAGTTACTCTGGAAACACCATATATTTT,-,TRBV6-5,TRBJ1-3,-
CASTNNRETQYF,TGTGCCAGCACCAACAACCGGGAGACCCAGTACTTC,-,TRBV6-5,TRBJ2-5,-
CASSSRTGQETQYF,TGTGCCAGCAGTTCCCGGACAGGGCAAGAGACCCAGTACTTC,TRBD1,TRBV2,TRBJ2-5,-
CATGGSWGNEQFF,TGTGCGACAGGCGGTTCATGGGGCAATGAGCAGTTCTTC,-,TRBV25-1,TRBJ2-1,-
CAWSVPGLAKNIQYF,TGTGCCTGGAGTGTACCCGGCTTAGCCAAAAACATTCAGTACTTC,-,TRBV30,TRBJ2-4,-
CATSRHGPGQGGPQHF,TGTGCCACCAGCAGACACGGACCCGGCCAGGGCGGGCCCCAGCATTTT,-,TRBV15,TRBJ1-5,-
CASSFSGGTDTQYF,TGCGCCAGCAGCTTCTCGGGGGGCACAGATACGCAGTATTTT,-,TRBV5-1,TRBJ2-3,-
CASSGGGTLGPQHF,TGTGCCAGCAGTGGGGGGGGGACTTTGGGGCCCCAGCATTTT,-,TRBV25-1,TRBJ1-5,once
CASSQTATRGGEKLFF,TGTGCCAGCAGCCAAACAGCGACCAGGGGAGGTGAAAAACTGTTTTTT,-,TRBV14,TRBJ1-4,-
CASSLIGAGLTGELFF,TGTGCCAGCAGCTTAATTGGGGCAGGACTAACCGGGGAGCTGTTTTTT,-,TRBV7-3,TRBJ2-2,-
CASGRSGRSNQPQHF,TGTGCCAGCGGTCGGTCGGGGCGAAGCAATCAGCCCCAGCATTTT,-,TRBV6-5,TRBJ1-5,-
CASSLIAGVGDTQYF,TGTGCCAGCAGCTTGATAGCGGGAGTGGGAGATACGCAGTATTTT,TRBD2,TRBV5-4,TRBJ2-3,-
CSVVDQGVGYGYTF,TGCAGCGTTGTAGATCAGGGGGTAGGGTATGGCTACACCTTC,TRBD1,TRBV29-1,TRBJ1-2,-
CASSFRTGVFNYGYTF,TGTGCCAGCAGCTTTCGGACAGGGGTGTTTAACTATGGCTACACCTTC,TRBD1,TRBV9,TRBJ1-2,few
CASSLFVNGGPQHF,TGTGCCAGCAGCTTATTTGTTAACGGCGGTCCCCAGCATTTT,-,TRBV7-2,TRBJ1-5,-
CASSLGAGELFF,TGTGCCAGCAGCTTAGGGGCCGGGGAGCTGTTTTTT,-,TRBV7-8,TRBJ2-2,few
CASSQGQGVIYEQFF,TGCGCCAGCAGCCAGGGACAGGGGGTCATATATGAGCAGTTCTTC,TRBD1,TRBV4-3,TRBJ2-1,-
CASRIRENTGELFF,TGTGCCAGCAGAATAAGAGAAAACACCGGGGAGCTGTTTTTT,-,TRBV2,TRBJ2-2,-
CASSLERGSGEQFF,TGTGCCAGCAGCTTAGAGAGGGGGAGCGGGGAGCAGTTCTTC,-,TRBV11-3,TRBJ2-1,-
CASSAFTGFEETQYF,TGTGCCAGCAGTGCATTTACAGGGTTTGAGGAGACCCAGTACTTC,-,TRBV25-1,TRBJ2-5,-
CAINSLANTEAFF,TGTGCCATCAATTCTTTGGCGAACACTGAAGCTTTCTTT,-,TRBV10-3,TRBJ1-1,few
CASSLQGRNANYGYTF,TGTGCCAGCAGCTTACAGGGTCGAAACGCGAACTATGGCTACACCTTC,-,TRBV13,TRBJ1-2,-
CASSFGQGWLTGELFF,TGTGCCAGCAGTTTCGGGCAGGGGTGGTTAACCGGGGAGCTGTTTTTT,-,TRBV27,TRBJ2-2,-
CASSYSILTGSTEAFF,TGTGCCAGCAGTTACTCGATTTTGACAGGGAGCACTGAAGCTTTCTTT,TRBD1,TRBV6-5,TRBJ1-1,-
CSVIRGLGIQYF,TGCAGCGTTATCAGGGGCCTGGGTATTCAGTACTTC,-,TRBV29-1,TRBJ2-4,once
CASRQGAYTEAFF,TGTGCCAGCAGACAGGGGGCGTACACTGAAGCTTTCTTT,TRBD1,TRBV28,TRBJ1-1,-
CASRKDRGGTGELFF,TGTGCCAGCCGGAAGGACAGGGGAGGTACCGGGGAGCTGTTTTTT,TRBD1,TRBV28,TRBJ2-2,-
CASSSGLAGDKEYF,TGTGCCAGCAGCTCCGGACTAGCGGGAGATAAGGAGTATTTT,TRBD2,TRBV7-2,TRBJ2-3,-
CASSPGRGYGYTF,TGTGCCAGCAGCCCCGGGAGGGGGTATGGCTACACCTTC,-,TRBV7-9,TRBJ1-2,-